This entry lists 30 T cell receptor beta chains sequenced from one sample in a study of cytomegalovirus exposure and HLA in healthy donors. PCR employed 60 Vbeta and 13 Jbeta primers. The table came from immunoSEQ multiplex PCR; TCRdb's copy has only in-frame clones and leaves some out. The data hold roughly 71,000 clones, with 62% observed a single time. Material: PBMCs. These TCRs come from a man aged 30 to 45 in good health and CMV-seronegative.

The rearrangement uses TRBV10-3 and TRBJ1-6; 8 nucleotides agree with TRBD1. CDR3 length: 16 amino acids. V lost 10 bases and J lost 0; bases outside the gene matches: 8. CDR1 is ENHRY, CDR2 SYGVKD, per germline. In DNA, the CDR3 is TGTGCCACCCTGGACAGGGATAGCTCCTATAATTCACCCCTCCACTTT. Its protein is CATLDRDSSYNSPLHF.

This clone occurred a few times. The genes are TRBV6-5 and TRBJ2-1; the match to TRBD1 covers 7 bases. The CDR3 sequence is 15 residues long. The V gene end was trimmed by 2 bases and the J gene end by 3 bases; junction bases not matched to a gene: 4. CDR1 and CDR2 (germline): MNHEY, SVGAGI. The CDR3 DNA reads TGTGCCAGCAGTTACCGTCGGACAGGCTACAATGAGCAGTTCTTC. Translated: CASSYRRTGYNEQFF.

V gene TRBV7-9 combines with J gene TRBJ2-5; a possible D gene is TRBD1 (7 bases). There are 13 residues in the CDR3. With 6 bases removed from V and 5 bases from J, the gap between germline ends came to 13 bases. Looked up from germline, CDR1 is SEHNR and CDR2 is FQNEAQ (reference sequence). The CDR3 sequence is CASRKTGRETQYF. The CDR3 DNA follows: TGTGCCAGCAGGAAGACAGGGAGGGAGACCCAGTACTTC.

J is TRBJ2-6 and V is TRBV4-1, with 12 bases aligning to TRBD2. V was pared by 3 bases and J by 1 base, with 10 bases of the junction left unmatched. The CDR3 contains 20 residues. Germline V gives CDR1 MGHRA, CDR2 YSYEKL. The CDR3 loop is CASSHTGLAGSRSGANVLTF. CDR3 bases: TGCGCCAGCAGCCATACCGGACTAGCGGGGTCAAGGTCTGGGGCCAACGTCCTGACTTTC.

The chain recombines TRBV6-1 with TRBJ2-1; 9 bases align to TRBD1. CDR3 length: 15 amino acids. CDR1 is MNHNS, CDR2 SASEGT, per germline. The ends lost 4 bases at V and 6 bases at J; junction bases unmatched: 7. The CDR3 sequence is CASSGSGTGFNEQFF. The CDR3 region has the DNA TGTGCCAGCAGTGGGTCCGGGACAGGGTTCAATGAGCAGTTCTTC.

This chain links TRBV7-2 with TRBJ2-2; unclear D gene. V lost 2 bases and J 2 bases, leaving 9 bases between the germline ends. Germline CDR1 SGHTA, CDR2 FQGNSA. This CDR3 contains 15 residues. CDR3 region: CASSLFGTNTGELFF. The CDR3 DNA follows: TGTGCCAGCAGCTTATTTGGCACCAACACCGGGGAGCTGTTTTTT.

The chain is built from TRBV10-3 and TRBJ1-1; 7 bases map to TRBD1. Germline V gives CDR1 ENHRY, CDR2 SYGVKD. V shed 11 bases and J 6 bases; nucleotides not matched to a gene: 12. There are 13 residues in the CDR3. The CDR3 sequence: CASRSQGSSEAFF. The CDR3 DNA follows: TGTGCCTCTCGCTCACAGGGGTCATCTGAAGCTTTCTTT.

This chain joins TRBV18 and TRBJ1-2; the match to TRBD1 covers 8 bases. The CDR3 sequence is 14 residues long. V gave up 3 bases and J gave up 6 bases; unmatched junction bases: 6. Germline-derived CDR1 and CDR2 are KGHSH and LQKENI. The CDR3 here is CASSPQGTGDGYTF. The CDR3 DNA is TGTGCCAGCTCACCCCAAGGGACAGGTGATGGCTACACCTTC.

The V and J genes are TRBV19 and TRBJ2-3; 7 bases are shared with TRBD2. The germline V gene has CDR1 LNHDA and CDR2 SQIVND (reference sequence). V dropped 0 bases and J dropped 3; count of bases not matched to a gene: 0. CDR3 size: 14 residues. This CDR3 reads CASSIEGGTDTQYF. In DNA, the CDR3 is TGTGCCAGTAGTATAGAGGGGGGGACAGATACGCAGTATTTT.

V usage is TRBV10-3 and J usage is TRBJ2-3; D unclear. In germline, CDR1 is ENHRY, CDR2 SYGVKD. The CDR3 runs 16 residues. V dropped 2 bases and J dropped 2 bases, with 14 bases sitting between them. The CDR3, as DNA: TGTGCCATCAGTGAGAATACAAACACCCCCACAGATACGCAGTATTTT. Its translation: CAISENTNTPTDTQYF.

The rearrangement links TRBV19 to TRBJ2-6; D is perhaps TRBD1 (6 bases). The CDR3 extends over 16 amino acids. CDR1 and CDR2 (germline): LNHDA, SQIVND (reference sequence). The ends were cut back, 6 bases at V and 0 bases at J, with 12 bases in the middle. The CDR3 DNA sequence: TGTGCCAGTAGCCTCGAAGGGGGCTCTGGGGCCAACGTCCTGACTTTC. It codes for CASSLEGGSGANVLTF.

This chain links TRBV27 with TRBJ1-2; tentatively, D is TRBD1 (6 bases). The CDR3 totals 13 residues. Germline-derived CDR1 and CDR2 are MNHEY and SMNVEV (reference sequence). The V and J ends lost 8 bases and 4 bases respectively, with 14 bases between them. CDR3 coding DNA: TGTGCCAGCGGACAGCCCTTTGGCTATGGCTACACCTTC. As protein: CASGQPFGYGYTF.

V gene TRBV2 combines with J gene TRBJ1-4, with 7 bases fitting TRBD1. Germline CDR1 reads SNHLY; CDR2 reads FYNNEI. Trimming removed 8 bases from V and 1 base from J; junction bases left unmatched: 1. The CDR3 loop spans 13 amino acids. The CDR3 DNA sequence: TGTGCCAGCCGACAGGGAACTAATGAAAAACTGTTTTTT. Its protein product is CASRQGTNEKLFF. Filled out from reference TRBV2 and TRBJ1-4, the complete variable domain reads EPEVTQTPSHQVTQMGQEVILRCVPISNHLYFYWYRQILGQKVEFLVSFYNNEISEKSEIFDDQFSVERPDGSNFTLKIRSTKLEDSAMYFCASRQGTNEKLFFGSGTQLSVL.

In DNA, the CDR3 is TGCGCCAGCAGCCACGTTGACAGCTATGAAAAACTGTTTTTT. It is translated as CASSHVDSYEKLFF. The V call is TRBV4-1, the J call TRBJ1-4; D may be TRBD1 (5 bases). V was cut by 3 bases and J by 6 bases, with 11 bases left in between. This CDR3 region has 14 residues. Germline CDR1 and CDR2: MGHRA and YSYEKL.

In this sample, this clone turned up a few times. This rearrangement joins TRBV6-5 to TRBJ1-6; D is perhaps TRBD1 (6 bases). The CDR3 consists of 15 residues. Germline CDR1 MNHEY, CDR2 SVGAGI. V lost 6 bases and J lost 12, with 21 bases in between. CDR3 DNA: TGTGCCAGCAGCCAAAACAAACAGGGTCCCCAACCCCTCCACTTT. Translating gives CASSQNKQGPQPLHF.

This clone appeared once. Other DNA variants within this sample encode the same CDR3. The V gene is TRBV30, the J gene TRBJ2-7, with D possibly TRBD2 on 6 matching bases. V was clipped by 0 bases and J by 6 bases, with 9 bases between them. Germline loops: CDR1 GTSNPN, CDR2 SVGIG (reference sequence). The CDR3 loop spans 12 amino acids. The DNA of the CDR3 is TGTGCCTGGAGTGTACTGGGGGGCGAGCAGTACTTC. Protein sequence: CAWSVLGGEQYF.

The chain recombines TRBV25-1 with TRBJ1-4, with D unclear. The length of the CDR3 is 12 residues. The V gene lost 5 bases and the J gene lost 7 bases, with 8 bases spanning the gap. CDR1 and CDR2 from the germline V gene are MGHDK and SYGVNS. The CDR3 loop is CASSLEGEKLFF. The CDR3 coding sequence is TGTGCCAGCAGTCTCGAGGGTGAAAAACTGTTTTTT.

This chain connects TRBV6-5 to TRBJ1-5, with D unclear. Germline lookup yields CDR1 MNHEY and CDR2 SVGAGI. The length of the CDR3 is 13 residues. Trimming stripped 6 bases from V and 5 bases from J, with 11 bases between. Here the CDR3 DNA reads TGTGCCAGCAGCCAGGTCATGTATCAGCCCCAGCATTTT. This encodes CASSQVMYQPQHF.

A single count supports this clone. The rearrangement uses TRBV25-1 and TRBJ1-2, with a possible D match to TRBD1 (5 bases). CDR1 is MGHDK and CDR2 is SYGVNS in the germline V gene. V was clipped by 5 bases and J by 8 bases, with 15 bases between them. CDR3 length equals 13 residues. The DNA for the CDR3 is TGTGCCAGCAGTACACAGGAATGGTCCGGCTACACCTTC. Translated: CASSTQEWSGYTF.

This chain uses TRBV6-5 with TRBJ2-7, with a weak D call TRBD2 (5 bases). CDR3 length equals 15 residues. V gave up 0 bases and J gave up 1 base, with 10 bases separating them. In germline, CDR1 is MNHEY, CDR2 SVGAGI. CDR3 protein: CASSYSEAGSYEQYF. CDR3 sequence (DNA): TGTGCCAGCAGTTACTCGGAGGCAGGTTCCTACGAGCAGTACTTC.

The chain is built from TRBV4-1 and TRBJ2-5, with TRBD2 identical over 11 bases. Trimming took 1 base from V and 4 from J; bases not matched to a gene: 2. The CDR3 covers 15 residues. Germline lookup yields CDR1 MGHRA and CDR2 YSYEKL. The CDR3 nucleotides read TGCGCCAGCAGCCAAGTAGCGGGGGGGGCAGAGACCCAGTACTTC. Its protein product is CASSQVAGGAETQYF.

The V and J genes are TRBV2 and TRBJ1-5; D remains unclear. There are 15 residues in the CDR3. V gave up 3 bases and J gave up 0 bases, with 9 bases separating them. Germline V gene sequence: CDR1 SNHLY, CDR2 FYNNEI. The CDR3 reads CASSDRTASNQPQHF. Here the CDR3 DNA reads TGTGCCAGCAGTGATCGTACAGCTAGCAATCAGCCCCAGCATTTT.

This clone was counted a single time. The chain recombines TRBV5-4 with TRBJ2-3; 9 positions agree with TRBD2. V lost 2 bases to trimming and J lost 6 bases; unmatched junction nucleotides: 7. CDR3 length equals 15 residues. Germline V CDR1 and CDR2: SGHNT, YYREEE (reference sequence). CDR3 DNA: TGTGCCAGCAGCTTCGGGATAGCGGGGGATGATACGCAGTATTTT. It translates to CASSFGIAGDDTQYF.

The chain is built from TRBV27 and TRBJ1-2; 7 bases line up with TRBD1. The V gene end was trimmed by 2 bases and the J gene end by 8 bases; junction bases not matched to a gene: 5. Germline CDR1 and CDR2: MNHEY and SMNVEV (reference sequence). The CDR3 runs to 13 residues. The CDR3 here is CASSLIQGVGYTF. The CDR3 bases are TGTGCCAGCAGTTTAATCCAGGGGGTAGGCTACACCTTC.

This clone was counted a single time. The chain has TRBV25-1 and TRBJ2-7, with 7 nucleotides matching TRBD1. After removal of 7 bases from V and 2 bases from J, the junction contained 8 bases not matched to a gene. Per germline, CDR1 MGHDK and CDR2 SYGVNS. The CDR3 contains 14 residues. Here the CDR3 DNA reads TGTGCCAGCACTCGGTCGGACAGGACCTACGAGCAGTACTTC. Its protein product is CASTRSDRTYEQYF.

The chain is built from TRBV6-1 and TRBJ1-5; D gene uncertain. V shed 0 bases and J shed 5 bases, with 5 bases lying between them. This CDR3 contains 13 residues. CDR1 and CDR2 (germline): MNHNS, SASEGT. CDR3 sequence reads: CASSEAADQPQHF. The CDR3 nucleotides are TGTGCCAGCAGTGAAGCTGCGGATCAGCCCCAGCATTTT.

The rearrangement joins TRBV6-5 to TRBJ1-5; D is possibly TRBD1 (5 bases). V dropped 6 bases and J dropped 2 bases, with 11 bases sitting between them. This CDR3 has 14 amino acids. Germline V CDR1 and CDR2: MNHEY, SVGAGI. The CDR3 reads CASSSDRGNQPQHF. The CDR3 DNA reads TGTGCCAGCAGCTCCGACAGAGGCAATCAGCCCCAGCATTTT.

Only a few counts were recorded for this clone. DNA of the CDR3: TGCGCCAGCAGCTGGGACAGGGGGCCCCAGCATTTT. Its translation: CASSWDRGPQHF. The chain couples TRBV5-1 to TRBJ1-5, with 10 bases that match TRBD1. The CDR3 has 12 amino acids. Trimming cost V 3 bases and J 9 bases; bases outside gene matches: 0. Germline loops: CDR1 SGHRS, CDR2 YFSETQ.

The chain couples TRBV2 to TRBJ2-5, with D maybe TRBD1 (5 bases). The CDR3 has 13 amino acids. The V gene lost 6 bases and the J gene lost 5 bases, with 13 bases spanning the gap. CDR1 is SNHLY, CDR2 FYNNEI, per germline. The CDR3 nucleotides read TGTGCCAGCAGAGTCTCAGGGTGGGAGACCCAGTACTTC. It is translated as CASRVSGWETQYF.

This chain joins TRBV6-1 and TRBJ2-6; D uncertain. The CDR3 length is 14 residues. The ends were cut back, 1 base at V and 13 bases at J, with 14 bases in the middle. Germline V gene lookup returns CDR1 MNHNS and CDR2 SASEGT. CDR3 protein: CASSEGAVGAVLTF. In nucleotides, the CDR3 is TGTGCCAGCAGTGAAGGGGCAGTGGGTGCAGTCCTGACTTTC.